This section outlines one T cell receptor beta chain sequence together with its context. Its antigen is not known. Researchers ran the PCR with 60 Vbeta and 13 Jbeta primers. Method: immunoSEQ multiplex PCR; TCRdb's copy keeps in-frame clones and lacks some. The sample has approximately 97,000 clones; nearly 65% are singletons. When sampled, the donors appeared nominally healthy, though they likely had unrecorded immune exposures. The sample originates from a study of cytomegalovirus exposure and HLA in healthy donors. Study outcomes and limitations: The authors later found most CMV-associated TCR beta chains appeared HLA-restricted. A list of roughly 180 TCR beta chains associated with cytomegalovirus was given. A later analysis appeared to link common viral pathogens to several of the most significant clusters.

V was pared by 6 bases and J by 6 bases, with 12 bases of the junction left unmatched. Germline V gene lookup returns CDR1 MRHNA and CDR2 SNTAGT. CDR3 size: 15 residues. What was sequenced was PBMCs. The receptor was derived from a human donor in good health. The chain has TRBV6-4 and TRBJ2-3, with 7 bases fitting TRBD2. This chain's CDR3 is CASSTGTTLYDTQYF. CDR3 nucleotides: TGTGCCAGCAGCACCGGGACTACCTTGTATGATACGCAGTATTTT.